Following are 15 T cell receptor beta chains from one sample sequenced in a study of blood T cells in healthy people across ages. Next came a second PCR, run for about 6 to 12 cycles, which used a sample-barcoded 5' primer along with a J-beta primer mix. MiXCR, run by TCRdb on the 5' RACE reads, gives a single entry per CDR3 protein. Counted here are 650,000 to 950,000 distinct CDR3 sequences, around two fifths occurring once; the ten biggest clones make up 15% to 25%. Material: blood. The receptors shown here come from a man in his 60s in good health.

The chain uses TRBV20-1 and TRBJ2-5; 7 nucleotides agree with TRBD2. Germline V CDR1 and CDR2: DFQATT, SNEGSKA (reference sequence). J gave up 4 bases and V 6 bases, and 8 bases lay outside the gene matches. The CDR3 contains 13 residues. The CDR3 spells CSALGRVRETQYF. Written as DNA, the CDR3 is TGCAGTGCCCTGGGGAGGGTAAGAGAGACCCAGTACTTC.

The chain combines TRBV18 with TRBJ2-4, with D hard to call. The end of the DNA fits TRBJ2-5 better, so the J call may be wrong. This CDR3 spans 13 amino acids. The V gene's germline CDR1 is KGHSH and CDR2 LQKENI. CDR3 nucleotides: TGTGCCACCCACCACTCAGTCCTGGAGACCCAGTACTTC. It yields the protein CATHHSVLETQYF.

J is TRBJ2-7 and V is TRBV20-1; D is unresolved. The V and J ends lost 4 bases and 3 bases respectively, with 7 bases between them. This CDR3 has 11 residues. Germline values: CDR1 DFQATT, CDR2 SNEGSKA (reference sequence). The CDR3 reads CSAIRLYEQYF. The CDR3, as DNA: TGCAGTGCTATCAGGCTCTACGAGCAGTACTTC.

DNA of the CDR3: TGCAGCTCCCTTCGCCGGGTGGGGGGCCCGTTATGGCCCCAGCATTTT. This sequence encodes CSSLRRVGGPLWPQHF. This sequence joins TRBV29-1 and TRBJ1-5; tentatively, D is TRBD1 (6 bases). The CDR3 is 16 residues long. The germline V gene encodes CDR1 SQVTM and CDR2 ANQGSEA. Trimming removed 8 bases at V and 9 bases at J, with 29 bases between.

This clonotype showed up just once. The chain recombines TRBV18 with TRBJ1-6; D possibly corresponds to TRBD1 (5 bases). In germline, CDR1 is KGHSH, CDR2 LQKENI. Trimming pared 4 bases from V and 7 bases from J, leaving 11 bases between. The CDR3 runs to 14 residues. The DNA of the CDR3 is TGTGCCAGCTCACGGGACCCAGGAAATTCACCCCTCCACTTT. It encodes CASSRDPGNSPLHF.

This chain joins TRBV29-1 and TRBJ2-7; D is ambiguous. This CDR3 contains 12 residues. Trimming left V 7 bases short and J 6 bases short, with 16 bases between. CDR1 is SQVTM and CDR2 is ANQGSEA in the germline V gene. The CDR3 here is CSALIGVCEQYF. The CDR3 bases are TGCAGCGCGCTTATCGGAGTGTGCGAGCAGTACTTC.

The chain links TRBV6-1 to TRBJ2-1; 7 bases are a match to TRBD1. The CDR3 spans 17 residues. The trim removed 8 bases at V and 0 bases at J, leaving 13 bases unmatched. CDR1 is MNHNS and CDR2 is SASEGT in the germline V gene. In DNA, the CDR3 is TGTGCCAGCGAAAGGACAGGCCAGTTTTCCTCCTACAATGAGCAGTTCTTC. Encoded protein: CASERTGQFSSYNEQFF.

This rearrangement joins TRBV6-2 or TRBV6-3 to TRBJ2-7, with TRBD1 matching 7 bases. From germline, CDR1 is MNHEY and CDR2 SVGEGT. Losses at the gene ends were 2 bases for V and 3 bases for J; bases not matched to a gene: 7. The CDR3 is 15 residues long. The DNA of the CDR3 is TGTGCCAGCAGTTACGCGGCAGGGGGAGTCTACGAGCAGTACTTC. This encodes CASSYAAGGVYEQYF.

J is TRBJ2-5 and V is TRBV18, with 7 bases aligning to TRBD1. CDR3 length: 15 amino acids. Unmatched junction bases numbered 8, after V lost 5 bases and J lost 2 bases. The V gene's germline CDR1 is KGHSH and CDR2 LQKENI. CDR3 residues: CASSARTGAQETQYF. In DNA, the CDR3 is TGTGCCAGCTCAGCCCGGACAGGTGCACAAGAGACCCAGTACTTC.

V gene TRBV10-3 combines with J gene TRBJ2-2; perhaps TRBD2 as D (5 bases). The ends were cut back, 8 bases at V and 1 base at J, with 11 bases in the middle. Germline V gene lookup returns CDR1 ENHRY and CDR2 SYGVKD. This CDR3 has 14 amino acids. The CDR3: CAIGSSLNTGELFF. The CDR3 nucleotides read TGTGCCATCGGTTCTAGCCTGAACACCGGGGAGCTGTTTTTT.

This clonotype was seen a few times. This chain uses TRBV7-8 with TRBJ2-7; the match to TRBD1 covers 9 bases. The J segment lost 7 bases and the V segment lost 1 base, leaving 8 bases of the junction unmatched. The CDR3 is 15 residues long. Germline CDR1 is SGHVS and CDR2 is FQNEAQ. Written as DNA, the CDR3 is TGTGCCAGCAGCTTAGTCACCCCGGACAGGGGTGAGCAGTACTTC. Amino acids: CASSLVTPDRGEQYF.

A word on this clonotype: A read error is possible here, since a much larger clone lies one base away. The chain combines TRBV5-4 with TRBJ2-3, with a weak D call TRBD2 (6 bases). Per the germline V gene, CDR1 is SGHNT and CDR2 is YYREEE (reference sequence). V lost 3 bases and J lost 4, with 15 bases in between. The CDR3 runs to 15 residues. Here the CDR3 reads CASSSPGGAADTQYF. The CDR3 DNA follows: TGTGCCAGCAGCTCCCCAGGCGGGGCCGCAGATACGCAGTATTTT.

The CDR3 nucleotides read TGCAGTGCTAGTAGAGGGGACTACGAGCAGTACTTC. It yields the protein CSASRGDYEQYF. V gene TRBV20-1 combines with J gene TRBJ2-7, with D tentatively TRBD1 or TRBD2 (5 bases each). Germline values: CDR1 DFQATT, CDR2 SNEGSKA (reference sequence). The CDR3 contains 12 residues. V gave up 3 bases and J gave up 3 bases, with 9 bases separating them.

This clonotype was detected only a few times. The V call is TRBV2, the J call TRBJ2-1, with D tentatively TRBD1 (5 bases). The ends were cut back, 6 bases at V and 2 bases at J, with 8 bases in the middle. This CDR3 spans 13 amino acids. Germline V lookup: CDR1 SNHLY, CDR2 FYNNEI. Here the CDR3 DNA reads TGTGCCAGCAGGCCGACAGCCTACAATGAGCAGTTCTTC. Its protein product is CASRPTAYNEQFF.

Here the CDR3 DNA reads TGTGCTAGTGGATCTAGCGGGAGCACAGATACGCAGTATTTT. Translating it yields CASGSSGSTDTQYF. The chain joins TRBV12-5 to TRBJ2-3; 8 bases agree with TRBD2. Germline assignment: CDR1 LGHNT and CDR2 FRNRAP. The ends lost 6 bases at V and 0 bases at J; junction bases unmatched: 2. CDR3 length: 14 amino acids. Full variable domain (rest looked up from reference TRBV12-5 and TRBJ2-3): DARVTQTPRHKVTEMGQEVTMRCQPILGHNTVFWYRQTMMQGLELLAYFRNRAPLDDSGMPKDRFSAEMPDATLATLKIQPSEPRDSAVYFCASGSSGSTDTQYFGPGTRLTVL.